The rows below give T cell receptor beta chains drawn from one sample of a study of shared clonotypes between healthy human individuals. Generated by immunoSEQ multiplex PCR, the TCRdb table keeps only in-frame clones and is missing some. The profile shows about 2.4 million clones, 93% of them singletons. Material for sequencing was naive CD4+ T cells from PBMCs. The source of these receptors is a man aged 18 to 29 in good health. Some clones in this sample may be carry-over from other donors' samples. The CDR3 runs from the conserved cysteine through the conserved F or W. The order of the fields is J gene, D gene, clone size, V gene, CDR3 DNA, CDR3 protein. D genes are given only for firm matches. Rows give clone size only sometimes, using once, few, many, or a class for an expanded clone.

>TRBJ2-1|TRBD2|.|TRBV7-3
TGTGCCAGCAGCTTAGGACTAGCTTACAATGAGCAGTTCTTC
CASSLGLAYNEQFF
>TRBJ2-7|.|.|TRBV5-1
TGCGCCAGCAGCCCCCTAAACTCCTACGAGCAGTACTTC
CASSPLNSYEQYF
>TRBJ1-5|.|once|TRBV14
TGTGCCAGCAGCCTTCGGATGTGGAATCAGCCCCAGCATTTT
CASSLRMWNQPQHF
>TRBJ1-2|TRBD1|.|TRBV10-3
TGTGCCATCAGTGGGGGACAGGGGCTAGGGTATGGCTACACCTTC
CAISGGQGLGYGYTF
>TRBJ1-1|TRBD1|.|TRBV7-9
TGTGCCAGCAGCCCTAAGGGACAGCTTATGAACACTGAAGCTTTCTTT
CASSPKGQLMNTEAFF
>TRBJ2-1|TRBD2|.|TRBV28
TGTGCCAGCAGTTTCGCTGCTAGCGGGAGAAGTTCCTACAATGAGCAGTTCTTC
CASSFAASGRSSYNEQFF
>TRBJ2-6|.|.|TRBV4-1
TGCGCCAGCAGCCAAGGGCGAGTCTCTGGGGCCAACGTCCTGACTTTC
CASSQGRVSGANVLTF
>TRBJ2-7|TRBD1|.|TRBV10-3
TGTGCCATCAGTAACAGGGGGCGCGGGTCCTACGAGCAGTACTTC
CAISNRGRGSYEQYF
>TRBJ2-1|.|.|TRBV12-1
TGTGCCAGCAGCGACTTATTCTCCTACAATGAGCAGTTCTTC
CASSDLFSYNEQFF
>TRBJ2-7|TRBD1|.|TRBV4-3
TGCGCCAGCAGCCAACAGGGACAGTCCTACGAGCAGTACTTC
CASSQQGQSYEQYF
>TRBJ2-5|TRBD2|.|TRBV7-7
TGTGCCAGCAGCGGGCCCGGGAGGGCCGAGACCCAGTACTTC
CASSGPGRAETQYF
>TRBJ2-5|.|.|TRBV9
TGTGCCAGCAGCGCCACCCCGTCCCCAGAGCGAGAGACCCAGTACTTC
CASSATPSPERETQYF
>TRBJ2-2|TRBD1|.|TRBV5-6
TGTGCCAGCAGCTCACCGGGACAGTTGAACACCGGGGAGCTGTTTTTT
CASSSPGQLNTGELFF
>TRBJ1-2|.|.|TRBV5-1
TGCGCCAGCAGCGAAACTACCGGGGGCTATGGCTACACCTTC
CASSETTGGYGYTF
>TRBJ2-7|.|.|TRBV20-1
TGCAGTGCTAGAGTCAGCTACGAGCAGTACTTC
CSARVSYEQYF
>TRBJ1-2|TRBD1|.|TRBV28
TGTGCCAGCAGTTCCAGGGGGAATAGGGGTTATGGCTACACCTTC
CASSSRGNRGYGYTF
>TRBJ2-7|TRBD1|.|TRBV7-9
TGTGCCAGCAGCTTAGCAGGGGGCTTAGTGGGCGAGCAGTACTTC
CASSLAGGLVGEQYF
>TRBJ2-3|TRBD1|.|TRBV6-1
TGTGCCAGCAGTGAGCAGGGACAGGGAACAGATACGCAGTATTTT
CASSEQGQGTDTQYF
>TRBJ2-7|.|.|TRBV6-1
TGTGCCAGCAGTGAAGCGGACCTCGACGAGCAGTACTTC
CASSEADLDEQYF